The 22 T cell receptor beta chains below were found in one sample sequenced in a study of human T cells and chemical hapten exposure. TCRdb re-called the RACE reads through MiXCR, storing one row per CDR3 protein. The profile shows 100,000 or so distinct CDR3 sequences, approximately 11% of them singletons. Time point meaning: patch test 1, 2 weeks after DPC sensitization. The treatment is: therapeutic diphenylcyclopropenone sensitization with weekly scalp DPC. The sample in question was whole blood, obtained in connection with sensitization to the hapten diphenylcyclopropenone (DPC). Receptors were obtained from a woman aged 40 to 50 with alopecia areata. Some clones in this sample may be carry-over from other donors' samples.

The chain combines TRBV20-1 with TRBJ1-2, with unresolved D. The V end was cut by 0 bases, the J end by 7 bases, with 15 bases between. The CDR3 runs 14 residues. Germline V CDR1 and CDR2: DFQATT, SNEGSKA (reference sequence). The CDR3 region is CSARDLGSLGGYTF. CDR3 DNA sequence: TGCAGTGCTAGAGATCTGGGGAGCCTGGGTGGCTACACCTTC.

In nucleotides, the CDR3 is TGTGCCAGCAGTTTTGGGAAGTTAGAGACCCAGTACTTC. This gives the protein CASSFGKLETQYF. This chain links TRBV28 with TRBJ2-5; D is uncertain. This CDR3 contains 13 residues. Trimming shortened V by 3 bases and J by 4 bases, and 9 bases separated the two germline ends. Germline V gives CDR1 MDHEN, CDR2 SYDVKM.

This clonotype was counted ten times or more. This rearrangement joins TRBV7-2 to TRBJ1-1; 10 bases map to TRBD1. Germline assignment: CDR1 SGHTA and CDR2 FQGNSA. The V segment lost 5 bases and the J segment 6 bases; nucleotides outside the gene matches: 12. The CDR3 extends over 16 amino acids. The DNA for the CDR3 is TGTGCCAGCAGCCGGCCCTCCGGGACAGGGGTCTCTGAAGCTTTCTTT. Its translation: CASSRPSGTGVSEAFF.

J is TRBJ2-7 and V is TRBV6-2 or TRBV6-3; D unclear. V gave up 2 bases and J gave up 4 bases, with 6 bases separating them. This CDR3 comprises 12 residues. Per germline, CDR1 MNHEY and CDR2 SVGEGT. In DNA form, the CDR3 reads TGTGCCAGCAGTTACGGGCTGTACGAGCAGTACTTC. This codes for CASSYGLYEQYF.

This clonotype was seen a few times. The chain uses TRBV7-2 and TRBJ1-6; 8 bases agree with TRBD1. The CDR3 consists of 18 residues. V lost 5 bases to trimming and J lost 0 bases; unmatched junction nucleotides: 9. Germline CDR1 SGHTA, CDR2 FQGNSA. CDR3 amino acids: CASSGGQGYYSYNSPLHF. In nucleotides, the CDR3 is TGTGCCAGCAGCGGCGGACAGGGATACTACTCCTATAATTCACCCCTCCACTTT.

CDR3 in amino acids: CASSDFNYGYTF. The CDR3 region has the DNA TGCGCCAGCAGTGACTTTAACTATGGCTACACCTTC. The rearrangement links TRBV10-2 to TRBJ1-2; D is uncertain. CDR1 is WSHSY and CDR2 is SAAADI in the germline V gene. The V gene lost 3 bases and the J gene lost 1 base, with 3 bases spanning the gap. This CDR3 has 12 amino acids.

The table lists this clonotype with a count of one. Just one base apart from a much larger clone, this may be a read error. The rearrangement joins TRBV10-3 to TRBJ1-2; TRBD1 aligns across 7 bases. CDR1 and CDR2 from the germline V gene are ENHRY and SYGVKD. The CDR3 totals 15 residues. The trim removed 1 base at V and 2 bases at J, leaving 4 bases unmatched. The CDR3 sequence is CAISELNRGNYGYTF. CDR3 nucleotide sequence: TGTGCCATCAGTGAGTTGAACAGGGGAAACTATGGCTACACCTTC.

This clonotype was recorded many times. The CDR3 DNA sequence: TGTGCCAGCTCCTCGGGACAGGGGCTCTACAATGAGCAGTTCTTC. Its protein product is CASSSGQGLYNEQFF. V gene TRBV18 combines with J gene TRBJ2-1, with 10 bases identical to TRBD1. In germline, CDR1 is KGHSH, CDR2 LQKENI. The length of the CDR3 is 15 residues. V gave up 6 bases and J gave up 3 bases; unmatched junction bases: 5.

V and J are TRBV9 and TRBJ2-5; 9 nucleotides line up with TRBD2. Unmatched junction bases numbered 8, after V lost 3 bases and J lost 5 bases. This CDR3 contains 15 residues. Germline-derived CDR1 and CDR2 are SGDLS and YYNGEE. The CDR3 coding sequence is TGTGCCAGCAGCGCGGGACTAGCCGACTTTGAGACCCAGTACTTC. The encoded protein is CASSAGLADFETQYF.

V gene TRBV6-6 combines with J gene TRBJ1-1; 8 bases are a match to TRBD1. The V segment lost 6 bases and the J segment 5 bases; nucleotides outside the gene matches: 11. The CDR3 runs to 15 residues. CDR1 and CDR2 (germline): MNHNY, SVGAGI (reference sequence). The CDR3 protein is CASRPFDRGGTEAFF. In DNA form, the CDR3 reads TGTGCCAGCAGACCTTTTGACAGGGGAGGGACTGAAGCTTTCTTT.

There are a few counts of this clonotype. This rearrangement joins TRBV20-1 to TRBJ1-2; D gene uncertain. Trimming stripped 5 bases from V and 1 base from J, with 8 bases between. Germline loops: CDR1 DFQATT, CDR2 SNEGSKA (reference sequence). The CDR3 is made up of 12 amino acids. The CDR3 is CSAPRVNYGYTF. For the CDR3, the DNA is TGCAGTGCTCCCCGAGTTAACTATGGCTACACCTTC.

J is TRBJ2-7 and V is TRBV12-1; TRBD2 is taken as the D call from the table, unchecked against the DNA. TRBV12-1 is deemed a pseudogene. There are 16 residues in the CDR3. The CDR3 DNA reads TGTGCCAGCAGCTCTGGGGGGACTAGTAGTGAGGTCGAGCAGTACTTC. It translates to CASSSGGTSSEVEQYF.

This clonotype was detected ten times or more. The CDR3 protein is CASSPGSYGYTF. The CDR3, as DNA: TGTGCCAGCAGCCCCGGGAGCTACGGCTACACCTTC. The rearrangement uses TRBV12-3 or TRBV12-4 and TRBJ1-2; D gene ambiguous. This CDR3 spans 12 amino acids. V was shortened by 6 bases and J by 8 bases, with 13 bases between the two germline ends.

At least ten counts were recorded for this clonotype. This rearrangement joins TRBV11-2 to TRBJ2-3; D unresolved. The CDR3 contains 12 residues. Germline CDR1 reads SGHAT; CDR2 reads FQNNGV. V lost 4 bases and J 6 bases, leaving 8 bases between the germline ends. In DNA, the CDR3 is TGTGCCAGCAGCTACTCTAGGGATACGCAGTATTTT. Protein sequence: CASSYSRDTQYF.

This clonotype has only a few counts. The V and J genes are TRBV29-1 and TRBJ2-5, with D unclear. Germline V lookup: CDR1 SQVTM, CDR2 ANQGSEA. Trimming took off 7 bases at V and 2 bases at J, with 5 bases between the two ends. The CDR3 sequence is 10 residues long. CDR3 sequence (DNA): TGCAGCGGGGAACAAGAGACCCAGTACTTC. This encodes CSGEQETQYF.

The V call is TRBV4-3, the J call TRBJ1-2; 8 nucleotides agree with TRBD1. From germline, CDR1 is LGHNA and CDR2 YSLEER. With V trimmed by 6 bases and J by 1 base, 13 bases remained unmatched. This CDR3 has 17 residues. Written as DNA, the CDR3 is TGCGCCAGCAGGCACCGCAGGGGGCGAAACCTTAACTATGGCTACACCTTC. As protein: CASRHRRGRNLNYGYTF.

This clonotype was recorded many times. The chain is built from TRBV20-1 and TRBJ1-5; D perhaps matches TRBD1 (5 bases). Deletions cut 0 bases from V and 0 bases from J, with 15 bases between. The CDR3 has 17 residues. Germline CDR1 and CDR2: DFQATT and SNEGSKA (reference sequence). In DNA form, the CDR3 reads TGCAGTGCTAGAGATTGGACCGGGACTCCTAGCAATCAGCCCCAGCATTTT. Protein sequence: CSARDWTGTPSNQPQHF.

V is TRBV4-2 and J is TRBJ1-4; D gene ambiguous. Germline assignment: CDR1 LGHNA and CDR2 YNFKEQ. V was clipped by 0 bases and J by 7 bases, with 0 bases between them. CDR3 length: 11 amino acids. In DNA form, the CDR3 reads TGTGCCAGCAGCCAAGATGAAAAACTGTTTTTT. Translation: CASSQDEKLFF.

This clonotype has just a few counts. The V and J genes are TRBV7-2 and TRBJ2-3; 14 bases line up with TRBD2. CDR3 length: 16 amino acids. Germline V gene data show CDR1 as SGHTA and CDR2 as FQGNSA. Germline trimming cut 4 bases from V and 5 bases from J; bases unmatched to any gene: 5. Here the CDR3 DNA reads TGTGCCAGCAGCTCGACTAGCGGGAGGGTTGGAGATACGCAGTATTTT. Its protein product is CASSSTSGRVGDTQYF. The variable domain in full, completed from reference TRBV7-2 and TRBJ2-3, reads GAGVSQSPSNKVTEKGKDVELRCDPISGHTALYWYRQSLGQGLEFLIYFQGNSAPDKSGLPSDRFSAERTGGSVSTLTIQRTQQEDSAVYLCASSSTSGRVGDTQYFGPGTRLTVL.

This clonotype was counted ten times or more. V usage is TRBV29-1 and J usage is TRBJ2-7; D is unclear. The CDR3 runs to 11 residues. The V end lost 2 bases, the J end lost 3 bases, and 5 bases lay between the germline ends. From germline, CDR1 is SQVTM and CDR2 ANQGSEA. In DNA, the CDR3 is TGCAGCGTTGAAAGCCACTACGAGCAGTACTTC. It specifies CSVESHYEQYF.

This clonotype was picked up a small number of times. The chain couples TRBV7-9 to TRBJ2-3; D is perhaps TRBD1 (5 bases). Germline V gives CDR1 SEHNR, CDR2 FQNEAQ (reference sequence). Trimming left V 1 base short and J 8 bases short, with 13 bases between. CDR3 size: 14 residues. DNA of the CDR3: TGTGCCAGCAGCTTAGAGGAAGGGGTAGTTACGCAGTATTTT. It codes for CASSLEEGVVTQYF.

The rearrangement uses TRBV28 and TRBJ2-5, with D possibly being TRBD2 (5 bases). In germline, CDR1 is MDHEN, CDR2 SYDVKM. Trimming took 4 bases from V and 7 from J, leaving 10 bases between them. This CDR3 is 12 amino acids long. The CDR3 nucleotides read TGTGCCAGCAGTTCGGAGGTTGGGACCCAGTACTTC. As protein: CASSSEVGTQYF.